The 3 T cell receptor beta chains in this list originate from one sample, sequenced in a study of response to subunit inactivated influenza vaccine. TCRdb re-called the RT-PCR reads with MiXCR, one entry per CDR3 protein. This sample has around 480,000 distinct CDR3 sequences, with approximately 10% found just once. The sequences come from PBMCs from blood, collected about 40 days after vaccination. The source is a man aged 45-65 years who received an inactivated influenza vaccine.

This clonotype appeared many times. This chain links TRBV5-1 with TRBJ1-4, with D uncertain. Germline V gives CDR1 SGHRS, CDR2 YFSETQ. This CDR3 has 15 amino acids. V lost 1 base to trimming and J lost 0 bases, with 7 bases between them. CDR3: CASSLSGATNEKLFF. CDR3 coding DNA: TGCGCCAGCAGCTTGTCGGGTGCAACTAATGAAAAACTGTTTTTT.

This clonotype has only a few counts. The chain employs TRBV6-1 and TRBJ2-1; D call uncertain. Germline V gene data show CDR1 as MNHNS and CDR2 as SASEGT. This CDR3 is 14 amino acids long. V was pared by 3 bases and J by 8 bases, with 14 bases between. The CDR3 bases are TGTGCCAGCAGTGACCAGCTTAATTCCCATGAGCAGTTCTTC. Its protein is CASSDQLNSHEQFF.

This clonotype was observed a handful of times. The rearrangement joins TRBV20-1 to TRBJ2-7, with 8 bases lining up with TRBD2. CDR3 size: 13 residues. Germline-derived CDR1 and CDR2 are DFQATT and SNEGSKA (reference sequence). With V trimmed by 2 bases and J by 4 bases, 4 bases remained unmatched. CDR3 bases: TGCAGTGCTAGAAAGCGGGAGACTTACGAGCAGTACTTC. Amino acids: CSARKRETYEQYF.